This section outlines one T cell receptor beta chain sequence together with its context. The antigen is undetermined. The data were taken from a study of T cell responses to AZD1222 COVID-19 vaccine. Across the study: Second doses at about 4 or about 12 weeks were pooled.

Findings and limits, study-wide: Donors were largely white British and mainly female; clonal diversity was possibly underestimated. Repertoires in all cases were sampled only once the peak T cell response had passed.

TCRdb's table, derived via immunoSEQ multiplex PCR, lists solely in-frame clones and lacks some. In the table there are 85,000 to 130,000 clones, 85% to 90% of which are singletons. The germline V gene encodes CDR1 LNHDA and CDR2 SQIVND (reference sequence). The V and J ends lost 2 bases and 2 bases respectively, with 18 bases between them. The CDR3 has 17 residues. The sample here was peripheral blood, taken on day 0 of AZD1222 vaccination. J is TRBJ1-1 and V is TRBV19; D not resolved. The origin of this receptor is an adult in good health. As DNA, the CDR3 is TGTGCCAGTAGTATAAGTTTGGTGGCAAGACTTAACACTGAAGCTTTCTTT. Protein: CASSISLVARLNTEAFF. Combining the CDR3 with reference TRBV19 and TRBJ1-1 gives the whole variable domain DGGITQSPKYLFRKEGQNVTLSCEQNLNHDAMYWYRQDPGQGLRLIYYSQIVNDFQKGDIAEGYSVSREKKESFPLTVTSAQKNPTAFYLCASSISLVARLNTEAFFGQGTRLTVV.